These 27 T cell receptor beta chains were sequenced from one sample in a study of shared clonotypes between healthy human individuals (dated by TCRdb to 2019 to 2021). The library was generated by the immunoSEQ multiplex PCR assay. Drawn from immuneACCESS, this table holds only the in-frame rearrangements with V and J called that TCRdb kept. Clones are partly lost; checked studies trace under half to an unresolved V gene and leave the rest unexplained. The sample has around 2,000,000 clones on record, over 85% of them singletons. The biggest ten clones account for 0.13% of the sample. Sequencing was performed on naive CD4+ T cells sorted from blood. Reading the label with the study, this specimen's cell subset or site is: CD45RA+ positively selected. These receptors were taken from a man in his late teens or twenties in good health.

The chain couples TRBV7-6 to TRBJ1-2; 7 bases align to TRBD1. Trimming removed 5 bases from V and 1 base from J; junction bases left unmatched: 7. This CDR3 is built from 15 residues. The germline gives CDR1 SGHVS, CDR2 FNYEAQ. CDR3 loop: CASSPRQGVNYGYTF. The CDR3 bases are TGTGCCAGCAGCCCCCGACAGGGAGTTAACTATGGCTACACCTTC.

The rearrangement links TRBV5-4 to TRBJ2-5, with 7 bases matching TRBD1. The CDR3 has 16 amino acids. J was trimmed by 5 bases and V by 4 bases; bases with no gene match: 14. Germline-derived CDR1 and CDR2 are SGHNT and YYREEE (reference sequence). Here the CDR3 reads CASSPGQAKAQETQYF. Written as DNA, the CDR3 is TGTGCCAGCAGCCCCGGACAGGCAAAGGCGCAGGAGACCCAGTACTTC.

A word on this clone: This CDR3 is also generated by other DNA sequences in the sample. J is TRBJ2-5 and V is TRBV2; 9 positions agree with TRBD1. In germline, CDR1 is SNHLY, CDR2 FYNNEI. CDR3 length: 14 amino acids. With 6 bases clipped from V and 2 bases from J, the junction kept 4 bases outside the gene matches. This CDR3 reads CASSRDRAQETQYF. CDR3 sequence (DNA): TGTGCCAGCAGCCGGGACAGGGCTCAAGAGACCCAGTACTTC.

The V and J genes are TRBV5-1 and TRBJ2-1, with unresolved D. CDR1 is SGHRS, CDR2 YFSETQ, per germline. Trimming cost V 1 base and J 4 bases, with 18 bases left between them. This CDR3 contains 17 residues. The CDR3 sequence is CASSLFRSTPGYNEQFF. For the CDR3, the DNA is TGCGCCAGCAGCTTGTTTCGGTCGACCCCAGGATACAATGAGCAGTTCTTC. Combining the CDR3 with reference TRBV5-1 and TRBJ2-1 gives the whole variable domain KAGVTQTPRYLIKTRGQQVTLSCSPISGHRSVSWYQQTPGQGLQFLFEYFSETQRNKGNFPGRFSGRQFSNSRSEMNVSTLELGDSALYLCASSLFRSTPGYNEQFFGPGTRLTVL.

The J gene is TRBJ2-3, the V gene TRBV5-6; 11 positions agree with TRBD2. Trimming took 4 bases from V and 0 from J; bases not matched to a gene: 7. CDR1 SGHDT and CDR2 YYEEEE come from the germline V gene. The CDR3 totals 17 residues. CDR3 sequence (DNA): TGTGCCAGCAGCGTTCAAGGGACTAGCGGAAGCACAGATACGCAGTATTTT. It codes for CASSVQGTSGSTDTQYF. The whole variable domain, remainder taken from reference TRBV5-6 and TRBJ2-3, is DAGVTQSPTHLIKTRGQQVTLRCSPKSGHDTVSWYQQALGQGPQFIFQYYEEEERQRGNFPDRFSGHQFPNYSSELNVNALLLGDSALYLCASSVQGTSGSTDTQYFGPGTRLTVL.

Comments on this clone: The sample has other DNA sequences that encode this CDR3 too. The chain employs TRBV5-1 and TRBJ2-2; D possibly corresponds to TRBD2 (5 bases). Germline V gene data show CDR1 as SGHRS and CDR2 as YFSETQ. This CDR3 has 14 amino acids. The V and J ends lost 3 bases and 0 bases respectively, with 6 bases between them. CDR3 sequence reads: CASSSGANTGELFF. The CDR3, as DNA: TGCGCCAGCAGCTCCGGGGCGAACACCGGGGAGCTGTTTTTT.

The chain has TRBV15 and TRBJ2-2, with D unresolved. The CDR3 has 14 amino acids. Trimming left V 0 bases short and J 4 bases short, with 6 bases between. Germline-derived CDR1 and CDR2 are LNHNV and YYDKDF (reference sequence). The DNA for the CDR3 is TGTGCCACCAGCAGAGATTGGGCCACCGGGGAGCTGTTTTTT. Protein: CATSRDWATGELFF. Full variable domain (rest looked up from reference TRBV15 and TRBJ2-2): DAMVIQNPRYQVTQFGKPVTLSCSQTLNHNVMYWYQQKSSQAPKLLFHYYDKDFNNEADTPDNFQSRRPNTSFCFLDIRSPGLGDTAMYLCATSRDWATGELFFGEGSRLTVL.

This clone has more than one count but fewer than ten. This chain connects TRBV7-2 to TRBJ1-4, with no clear D. CDR3 length: 14 residues. Trimming took off 3 bases at V and 7 bases at J, with 12 bases between the two ends. CDR1 SGHTA and CDR2 FQGNSA come from the germline V gene. Written as DNA, the CDR3 is TGTGCCAGCAGCTTGCGACACGGTAGTGAAAAACTGTTTTTT. Residues: CASSLRHGSEKLFF. Filled out from reference TRBV7-2 and TRBJ1-4, the complete variable domain reads GAGVSQSPSNKVTEKGKDVELRCDPISGHTALYWYRQSLGQGLEFLIYFQGNSAPDKSGLPSDRFSAERTGGSVSTLTIQRTQQEDSAVYLCASSLRHGSEKLFFGSGTQLSVL.

The V and J genes are TRBV4-3 and TRBJ2-3, with no clear D. V was cut by 4 bases and J by 0 bases, with 8 bases left in between. Germline V gene lookup returns CDR1 LGHNA and CDR2 YSLEER. The CDR3 consists of 14 residues. The CDR3 loop reads CASSPWISTDTQYF. For the CDR3, the DNA is TGCGCCAGCAGCCCCTGGATTAGCACAGATACGCAGTATTTT.

This chain links TRBV11-2 with TRBJ1-1; possibly TRBD1 for D (5 bases). Between the trimmed V and J ends, which lost 5 bases and 4 bases, there was a span of 14 bases. From germline, CDR1 is SGHAT and CDR2 FQNNGV. The CDR3 has 14 residues. The CDR3 nucleotides are TGTGCCAGCAGCCCTCTGGGGGGGATCACTGAAGCTTTCTTT. Amino acid sequence: CASSPLGGITEAFF.

This clone was seen more than once but under ten times. Other DNA sequences in the sample encode the same CDR3. The rearrangement links TRBV9 to TRBJ2-2, with D perhaps matching TRBD1 (5 bases). V lost 1 base to trimming and J lost 5 bases, with 6 bases between them. The CDR3 is 13 amino acids. CDR1 is SGDLS, CDR2 YYNGEE, per germline. In DNA, the CDR3 is TGTGCCAGCAGCGTACAGGGAACCGGGGAGCTGTTTTTT. Protein product: CASSVQGTGELFF.

As concerns this clone: At the DNA level, this CDR3 is encoded by other sequences in the same sample as well. The J gene is TRBJ2-5, the V gene TRBV7-2; D is unresolved. Germline V gives CDR1 SGHTA, CDR2 FQGNSA. The CDR3 loop spans 12 amino acids. The V gene lost 5 bases and the J gene lost 1 base, with 5 bases spanning the gap. The CDR3 nucleotides read TGTGCCAGCAGCCACGGCCAAGAGACCCAGTACTTC. This gives the protein CASSHGQETQYF.

The chain's CDR3 is CASSPLLREKLFF. CDR3 nucleotide sequence: TGCGCCAGCAGCCCCCTACTACGAGAAAAACTGTTTTTT. This rearrangement joins TRBV4-1 to TRBJ1-4; D is undetermined. The CDR3 spans 13 residues. V was clipped by 4 bases and J by 8 bases, with 11 bases between them. Germline V gene lookup returns CDR1 MGHRA and CDR2 YSYEKL.

The chain links TRBV4-1 to TRBJ2-5; 11 nucleotides match TRBD2. This CDR3 is built from 18 residues. Germline assignment: CDR1 MGHRA and CDR2 YSYEKL. V was clipped by 0 bases and J by 4 bases; unmatched bases: 10. CDR3 amino acids: CASSQEGFSGRARETQYF. Here the CDR3 DNA reads TGCGCCAGCAGCCAAGAGGGATTTAGCGGGAGGGCCCGAGAGACCCAGTACTTC.

The chain recombines TRBV6-1 with TRBJ1-2; D ambiguous. This CDR3 region has 14 residues. V was pared by 2 bases and J by 8 bases, with 15 bases between. The V gene's germline CDR1 is MNHNS and CDR2 SASEGT. CDR3 in amino acids: CASSELIRAGGYTF. As DNA, the CDR3 is TGTGCCAGCAGTGAATTAATAAGGGCAGGCGGCTACACCTTC.

J is TRBJ2-1 and V is TRBV19; 9 bases match TRBD1. This CDR3 has 15 amino acids. V gave up 6 bases and J gave up 5 bases; unmatched junction bases: 8. Germline loops: CDR1 LNHDA, CDR2 SQIVND (reference sequence). The CDR3 protein is CASSVDRGRNNEQFF. CDR3 coding DNA: TGTGCCAGTAGCGTGGACAGGGGAAGGAACAATGAGCAGTTCTTC.

This rearrangement joins TRBV6-6 to TRBJ1-6; D is uncertain. The germline V gene has CDR1 MNHNY and CDR2 SVGAGI (reference sequence). CDR3 length: 15 amino acids. V lost 10 bases, J lost 2 bases, and 15 bases lay in between. The CDR3 bases are TGTGCCATCAAAACCCGGGATACCTATAATTCACCCCTCCACTTT. Protein product: CAIKTRDTYNSPLHF.

The V and J genes are TRBV27 and TRBJ1-1, with D hard to call. Trimming left V 7 bases short and J 7 bases short, with 10 bases between. Germline CDR1 is MNHEY and CDR2 is SMNVEV (reference sequence). The length of the CDR3 is 11 residues. CDR3 loop: CASNGFGEAFF. The CDR3 DNA is TGTGCCAGCAACGGTTTCGGTGAAGCTTTCTTT.

The rearrangement joins TRBV28 to TRBJ1-6, with TRBD1 matching over 11 bases. This CDR3 region has 15 residues. V was clipped by 5 bases and J by 10 bases; unmatched bases: 7. Germline V CDR1 and CDR2: MDHEN, SYDVKM. The CDR3 nucleotides are TGTGCCAGCAGTACTCCCGGGACAGGGGGATCACCCCTCCACTTT. Its translation is CASSTPGTGGSPLHF. The variable domain in full, completed from reference TRBV28 and TRBJ1-6, reads DVKVTQSSRYLVKRTGEKVFLECVQDMDHENMFWYRQDPGLGLRLIYFSYDVKMKEKGDIPEGYSVSREKKERFSLILESASTNQTSMYLCASSTPGTGGSPLHFGNGTRLTVT.

V usage is TRBV6-5 and J usage is TRBJ2-7, with no clear D. The CDR3 covers 14 residues. Per germline, CDR1 MNHEY and CDR2 SVGAGI. Trimming removed 6 bases at V and 1 base at J, with 13 bases between. The CDR3 DNA follows: TGTGCCAGCAGCGTCTGGCTTGGTTCCTACGAGCAGTACTTC. Its translation is CASSVWLGSYEQYF.

The chain recombines TRBV5-4 with TRBJ1-2; 9 bases are a match to TRBD1. Germline V gene lookup returns CDR1 SGHNT and CDR2 YYREEE (reference sequence). The CDR3 totals 16 residues. V lost 0 bases and J lost 4; bases outside the gene matches: 7. As DNA, the CDR3 is TGTGCCAGCAGCTTGGCTTCTTCGGGACAGGGCTATGGCTACACCTTC. As protein: CASSLASSGQGYGYTF.

The chain is built from TRBV25-1 and TRBJ2-3; D call uncertain. V was cut by 7 bases and J by 4 bases, with 6 bases left in between. The length of the CDR3 is 11 residues. Germline V gene data show CDR1 as MGHDK and CDR2 as SYGVNS. The CDR3 nucleotides are TGTGCCAGCACCTTTTCAGATACGCAGTATTTT. This codes for CASTFSDTQYF. Together with reference TRBV25-1 and TRBJ2-3, the CDR3 gives the full variable domain: EADIYQTPRYLVIGTGKKITLECSQTMGHDKMYWYQQDPGMELHLIHYSYGVNSTEKGDLSSESTVSRIRTEHFPLTLESARPSHTSQYLCASTFSDTQYFGPGTRLTVL.

V usage is TRBV7-3 and J usage is TRBJ2-1, with a weak D call TRBD1 (6 bases). Germline assignment: CDR1 SGHTA and CDR2 FQGTGA. This CDR3 spans 15 amino acids. V was clipped by 5 bases and J by 7 bases, with 18 bases between them. The CDR3 spells CASSTVPGTTNEQFF. Written as DNA, the CDR3 is TGTGCCAGCAGCACAGTTCCCGGGACAACGAATGAGCAGTTCTTC.

This clone occurred once. V and J are TRBV15 and TRBJ2-3; TRBD2 might be the D (6 bases). The CDR3 sequence is 16 residues long. Germline CDR1 and CDR2: LNHNV and YYDKDF (reference sequence). V lost 5 bases, J lost 1 base, and 16 bases lay in between. Written as DNA, the CDR3 is TGTGCCACCAGCCTCTTCCGGGAGTTGGGCACAGATACGCAGTATTTT. Translated, it gives CATSLFRELGTDTQYF.

V is TRBV5-4 and J is TRBJ2-7; D is possibly TRBD1 (6 bases). This CDR3 region has 14 residues. Germline CDR1 and CDR2: SGHNT and YYREEE (reference sequence). V lost 0 bases, J lost 4 bases, and 11 bases lay in between. CDR3 sequence (DNA): TGTGCCAGCAGCTTGGAGGGACAAGTTTACGAGCAGTACTTC. It yields the protein CASSLEGQVYEQYF.

The chain recombines TRBV10-3 with TRBJ2-2; TRBD2 matches 7 bases. V shed 10 bases and J 8 bases; nucleotides not matched to a gene: 13. CDR1 and CDR2 (germline): ENHRY, SYGVKD. The CDR3 extends over 14 amino acids. As DNA, the CDR3 is TGTGCCACGCACGGGGGGTCCGGGCGGGGGGAGCTGTTTTTT. Residues: CATHGGSGRGELFF.

As regards this clone: The identical CDR3 is also encoded by other nucleotide sequences in the sample. The gene calls are TRBV11-2 and TRBJ2-5; D is undetermined. The CDR3 is made up of 13 amino acids. V lost 1 base to trimming and J lost 4 bases, with 7 bases between them. Germline-derived CDR1 and CDR2 are SGHAT and FQNNGV. The CDR3 region is CASSLGSRETQYF. DNA for the CDR3: TGTGCCAGCAGCTTAGGGTCTAGAGAGACCCAGTACTTC.